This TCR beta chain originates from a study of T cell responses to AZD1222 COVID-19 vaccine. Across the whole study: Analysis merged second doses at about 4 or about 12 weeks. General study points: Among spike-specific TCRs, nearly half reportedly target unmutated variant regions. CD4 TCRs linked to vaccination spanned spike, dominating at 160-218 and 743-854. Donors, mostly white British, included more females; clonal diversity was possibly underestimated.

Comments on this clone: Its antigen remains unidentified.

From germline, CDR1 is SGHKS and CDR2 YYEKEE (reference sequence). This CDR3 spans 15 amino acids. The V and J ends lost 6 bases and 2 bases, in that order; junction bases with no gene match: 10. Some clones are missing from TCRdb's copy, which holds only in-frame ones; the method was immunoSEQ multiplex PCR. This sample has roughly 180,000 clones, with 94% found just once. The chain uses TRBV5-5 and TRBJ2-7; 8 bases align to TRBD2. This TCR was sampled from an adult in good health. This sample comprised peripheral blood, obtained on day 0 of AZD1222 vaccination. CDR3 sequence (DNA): TGTGCCAGCACCCTCAGTCCGGGGGGGACCTACGAGCAGTACTTC. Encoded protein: CASTLSPGGTYEQYF.